The 18 T cell receptor beta chains given below trace back to one sample, sequenced in a study of response to subunit inactivated influenza vaccine. TCRdb processed the RT-PCR reads anew with MiXCR; each CDR3 protein has one entry. Found here are about 500,000 distinct CDR3 sequences, more than 15% of them singletons; the top ten hold over 2.5%. Specimen: CD4+ T cells sorted from PBMCs, collected around 2 years after vaccination. The receptors come from a man in his fifties or sixties who received an inactivated influenza vaccine.

This clonotype was picked up a small number of times. The V gene is TRBV5-1, the J gene TRBJ2-2; perhaps TRBD2 as D (5 bases). Germline V gene sequence: CDR1 SGHRS, CDR2 YFSETQ. The V gene lost 4 bases and the J gene lost 4 bases, with 23 bases spanning the gap. The CDR3 totals 18 residues. The CDR3 sequence: CASSRRSPTSLFTGELFF. The CDR3 DNA sequence: TGCGCCAGCAGCCGACGGAGCCCAACTAGTCTGTTCACCGGGGAGCTGTTTTTT. The full variable domain, rest sourced from reference TRBV5-1 and TRBJ2-2, is KAGVTQTPRYLIKTRGQQVTLSCSPISGHRSVSWYQQTPGQGLQFLFEYFSETQRNKGNFPGRFSGRQFSNSRSEMNVSTLELGDSALYLCASSRRSPTSLFTGELFFGEGSRLTVL.

This clonotype has ten or more counts. V gene TRBV24-1 combines with J gene TRBJ2-5, with 9 bases lining up with TRBD2. V was pared by 4 bases and J by 4 bases, with 3 bases of the junction left unmatched. Looked up from germline, CDR1 is KGHDR and CDR2 is SFDVKD. This CDR3 has 14 residues. As DNA, the CDR3 is TGTGCCACCAGTGAGGGTAGCGGGAGAGAGACCCAGTACTTC. Translated: CATSEGSGRETQYF.

This chain links TRBV29-1 with TRBJ2-1; TRBD1 agrees at 9 bases. Looked up from germline, CDR1 is SQVTM and CDR2 is ANQGSEA. V lost 5 bases and J lost 0; bases outside the gene matches: 14. The CDR3 consists of 18 residues. The CDR3 coding sequence is TGCAGCGTTCTCGTCGGACAGGGGTATTTGGGCTCCTACAATGAGCAGTTCTTC. Translating gives CSVLVGQGYLGSYNEQFF.

The rearrangement links TRBV5-1 to TRBJ2-2; TRBD1 matches 7 bases. CDR1 and CDR2 from the germline V gene are SGHRS and YFSETQ. This CDR3 comprises 15 residues. Trimming took 4 bases from V and 1 from J; bases not matched to a gene: 4. CDR3 sequence: CASSERTGNTGELFF. CDR3 DNA sequence: TGCGCCAGCAGCGAACGGACAGGGAACACCGGGGAGCTGTTTTTT. Full variable domain (missing parts from reference TRBV5-1 and TRBJ2-2): KAGVTQTPRYLIKTRGQQVTLSCSPISGHRSVSWYQQTPGQGLQFLFEYFSETQRNKGNFPGRFSGRQFSNSRSEMNVSTLELGDSALYLCASSERTGNTGELFFGEGSRLTVL.

This clonotype was picked up many times. The J gene is TRBJ1-2, the V gene TRBV5-5, with D uncertain. There are 14 residues in the CDR3. Germline assignment: CDR1 SGHKS and CDR2 YYEKEE (reference sequence). The germline V and J ends were trimmed by 2 bases and 1 base, with 9 bases remaining between them. CDR3 amino acids: CASSLARDNYGYTF. Written as DNA, the CDR3 is TGTGCCAGCAGCTTAGCGAGAGATAACTATGGCTACACCTTC.

The V gene is TRBV2, the J gene TRBJ2-7, with D possibly being TRBD1 (6 bases). V gave up 8 bases and J gave up 0 bases, with 14 bases separating them. CDR3 size: 14 residues. Per germline, CDR1 SNHLY and CDR2 FYNNEI. The CDR3, as DNA: TGTGCCAGCCGGAAGGGGACACTCTCCTACGAGCAGTACTTC. Translation gives CASRKGTLSYEQYF.

This rearrangement joins TRBV11-3 to TRBJ2-7; D is perhaps TRBD2 (5 bases). This CDR3 region has 14 residues. Germline lookup yields CDR1 SGHNT and CDR2 YENEEA. Trimming removed 6 bases from V and 0 bases from J, with 12 bases in between. In nucleotides, the CDR3 is TGTGCCAGCAGTCCCCCCCGGGGCTCCTACGAGCAGTACTTC. Encoded protein: CASSPPRGSYEQYF. Variable domain in full (rest from reference TRBV11-3 and TRBJ2-7): EAGVVQSPRYKIIEKKQPVAFWCNPISGHNTLYWYLQNLGQGPELLIRYENEEAVDDSQLPKDRFSAERLKGVDSTLKIQPAELGDSAVYLCASSPPRGSYEQYFGPGTRLTVT.

The chain uses TRBV7-2 and TRBJ2-3; D not resolved. Germline values: CDR1 SGHTA, CDR2 FQGNSA. V lost 5 bases and J 6 bases, leaving 18 bases between the germline ends. The CDR3 contains 15 residues. Written as DNA, the CDR3 is TGTGCCAGCAGCCAGTTGGTGAGAAGCGCGGATACGCAGTATTTT. It translates to CASSQLVRSADTQYF.

The V and J genes are TRBV6-2 or TRBV6-3 and TRBJ1-1, with 7 bases aligning to TRBD1. The CDR3 is 14 residues long. V was pared by 7 bases and J by 5 bases, with 10 bases of the junction left unmatched. Germline V gene sequence: CDR1 MNHEY, CDR2 SVGEGT. The CDR3 nucleotides read TGTGCCAGCACGCTAGACAGGGTGATAACTGAAGCTTTCTTT. The encoded protein is CASTLDRVITEAFF.

This clonotype was found a few times. CDR3 sequence reads: CASSSVVGARDTQYF. The CDR3 coding sequence is TGTGCCAGCAGCTCCGTGGTAGGAGCGAGAGATACGCAGTATTTT. This rearrangement joins TRBV14 to TRBJ2-3; unclear D gene. V dropped 5 bases and J dropped 5 bases, with 17 bases sitting between them. The length of the CDR3 is 15 residues. From germline, CDR1 is SGHDN and CDR2 FVKESK.

The genes are TRBV7-2 and TRBJ2-5; D remains unclear. Germline assignment: CDR1 SGHTA and CDR2 FQGNSA. V was pared by 4 bases and J by 5 bases, with 8 bases between. This CDR3 comprises 12 residues. The CDR3 region has the DNA TGTGCCAGCAGCTCTCCCGGGGAGACCCAGTACTTC. Encoded protein: CASSSPGETQYF.

This clonotype has at least ten counts. The V gene is TRBV6-6, the J gene TRBJ2-7, with D possibly TRBD2 on 6 matching bases. Looked up from germline, CDR1 is MNHNY and CDR2 is SVGAGI (reference sequence). The germline V and J ends were trimmed by 6 bases and 3 bases, with 9 bases remaining between them. This CDR3 region has 12 residues. CDR3 in amino acids: CASREGNYEQYF. The CDR3 DNA is TGTGCCAGCAGGGAGGGGAACTACGAGCAGTACTTC.

This clonotype was seen a few times. V usage is TRBV28 and J usage is TRBJ2-1, with no clear D. There are 13 residues in the CDR3. V shed 8 bases and J shed 6 bases, with 14 bases lying between them. CDR1 is MDHEN and CDR2 is SYDVKM in the germline V gene. The CDR3 sequence: CASYKKVGNEQFF. CDR3 coding DNA: TGTGCCAGCTATAAGAAGGTCGGCAATGAGCAGTTCTTC.

A word on this clonotype: At one of its ends the junction is not consistent with the germline gene, which may arise from a read error. The chain recombines TRBV5-1 with TRBJ1-3; no definite D call. Germline V gene lookup returns CDR1 SGHRS and CDR2 YFSETQ. CDR3 length: 13 residues. The CDR3 spells CASSLSPGHTIYF. CDR3 nucleotides: TGCGCCAGCAGCTTGTCCCCTGGACACACCATATATTTT. Full variable domain (remainder filled in from reference TRBV5-1 and TRBJ1-3): KAGVTQTPRYLIKTRGQQVTLSCSPISGHRSVSWYQQTPGQGLQFLFEYFSETQRNKGNFPGRFSGRQFSNSRSEMNVSTLELGDSALYLCASSLSPGHTIYFGEGSWLTVV.

CDR3 DNA: TGCGCCAGCAGCTTCGGGCAGACCACAGAGGATACGCAGTATTTT. It is translated as CASSFGQTTEDTQYF. V usage is TRBV5-1 and J usage is TRBJ2-3; no firm D call. Trimming took 2 bases from V and 6 from J, leaving 16 bases between them. This CDR3 region has 15 residues. Germline CDR1 and CDR2: SGHRS and YFSETQ.

There are a few counts of this clonotype. The chain carries TRBV6-5 and TRBJ2-5, with no clear D. CDR1 and CDR2 (germline): MNHEY, SVGAGI. The CDR3 length is 15 residues. Between the trimmed V and J ends, which lost 2 bases and 1 base, there was a span of 11 bases. CDR3 DNA sequence: TGTGCCAGCAGTTACGGTGGGCCGCCCCAAGAGACCCAGTACTTC. This codes for CASSYGGPPQETQYF.

The chain employs TRBV20-1 and TRBJ2-3; 9 positions match TRBD2. Germline V gives CDR1 DFQATT, CDR2 SNEGSKA (reference sequence). CDR3 length equals 14 residues. The junction had 12 bases not matched to a gene; V was cut back by 6 bases and J by 8 bases. The chain's CDR3 is CSARGLALTGTQYF. In DNA, the CDR3 is TGCAGTGCCCGGGGACTAGCTCTCACTGGTACGCAGTATTTT.

The gene calls are TRBV4-1 and TRBJ2-3, with a weak D call TRBD1 (5 bases). V lost 4 bases and J lost 12, with 20 bases in between. The CDR3 is 14 residues long. Germline-derived CDR1 and CDR2 are MGHRA and YSYEKL. In nucleotides, the CDR3 is TGCGCCAGCAGCCGCTACACGACAGAAGGTTTTCAGTATTTT. This encodes CASSRYTTEGFQYF.